These 26 T cell receptor beta chains were sequenced from one sample in a study of blood T cell repertoires in COVID-19. Clones were read by immunoSEQ multiplex PCR, and TCRdb kept only the in-frame ones, dropping some. Of around 200,000 clones listed, more than 85% are singletons. Sequenced material: peripheral blood. All receptors derive from a man aged 40-50 years with active or convalescent COVID-19.

This chain joins TRBV3-1 (or the pseudogene TRBV3-2) and TRBJ2-3; 8 bases line up with TRBD2. The germline V gene has CDR1 LGHDT and CDR2 YNNKEL (reference sequence). After removal of 2 bases from V and 3 bases from J, the junction contained 10 bases not matched to a gene. The CDR3 runs to 17 residues. In DNA form, the CDR3 reads TGTGCCAGCAGCCAAAGTGGGCTAGCGGGTATTACAGATACGCAGTATTTT. Its protein is CASSQSGLAGITDTQYF.

The chain links TRBV11-2 to TRBJ2-2; the D is unclear. Germline assignment: CDR1 SGHAT and CDR2 FQNNGV. V was cut by 5 bases and J by 4 bases, with 23 bases left in between. The length of the CDR3 is 18 residues. The CDR3 bases are TGTGCCAGCAGCGATACATCAGGTTGGGTTGTAGGCACCGGGGAGCTGTTTTTT. It translates to CASSDTSGWVVGTGELFF.

This chain uses TRBV19 with TRBJ2-3, with 12 bases matching TRBD2. V gave up 10 bases and J gave up 4 bases; unmatched junction bases: 6. From germline, CDR1 is LNHDA and CDR2 SQIVND (reference sequence). The CDR3 covers 14 residues. The CDR3 sequence: CATSRTSGADTQYF. The CDR3 DNA reads as TGTGCCACCAGCCGGACTAGCGGGGCAGATACGCAGTATTTT.

The chain recombines TRBV6-6 with TRBJ1-6, with TRBD1 matching over 8 bases. The CDR3 is made up of 17 amino acids. Germline V gene sequence: CDR1 MNHNY, CDR2 SVGAGI (reference sequence). With 5 bases clipped from V and 6 bases from J, the junction kept 12 bases outside the gene matches. The CDR3 region is CASSRPTGESSNSPLHF. CDR3 DNA sequence: TGTGCCAGCAGTCGTCCGACAGGGGAAAGTTCTAATTCACCCCTCCACTTT.

V usage is TRBV7-3 and J usage is TRBJ1-6; TRBD1 agrees at 10 bases. CDR1 is SGHTA, CDR2 FQGTGA, per germline. The CDR3 contains 15 residues. Trimming took 5 bases from V and 5 from J; bases not matched to a gene: 3. This CDR3 reads CASSQGTGDNSPLHF. The CDR3 DNA reads TGTGCCAGCAGCCAGGGGACAGGGGATAATTCACCCCTCCACTTT.

The chain has TRBV7-2 and TRBJ1-2, with D perhaps TRBD1 (5 bases). V gave up 2 bases and J gave up 8 bases, with 15 bases separating them. Germline loops: CDR1 SGHTA, CDR2 FQGNSA. The CDR3 is 14 amino acids. The CDR3 loop reads CASSLTPGMSGYTF. CDR3 DNA: TGTGCCAGCAGCTTAACCCCAGGGATGTCGGGCTACACCTTC.

The chain has TRBV10-2 and TRBJ1-2; 8 bases match TRBD1. The CDR3 length is 16 residues. Looked up from germline, CDR1 is WSHSY and CDR2 is SAAADI. The V segment lost 0 bases and the J segment 0 bases; nucleotides outside the gene matches: 3. The CDR3 loop reads CASSESRQGSNYGYTF. In nucleotides, the CDR3 is TGCGCCAGCAGTGAGTCGAGACAGGGGTCTAACTATGGCTACACCTTC.

The table lists this clone with a count of one. The CDR3 spells CASSLSPPGQINQPQHF. The CDR3 DNA is TGTGCCAGCTCACTGAGCCCGCCGGGACAGATCAATCAGCCCCAGCATTTT. V usage is TRBV18 and J usage is TRBJ1-5, with 7 bases that match TRBD1. Germline V CDR1 and CDR2: KGHSH, LQKENI. With V trimmed by 4 bases and J by 3 bases, 12 bases remained unmatched. There are 17 residues in the CDR3.

The genes are TRBV28 and TRBJ2-7; TRBD2 aligns across 11 bases. The CDR3 totals 16 residues. The ends lost 5 bases at V and 3 bases at J; junction bases unmatched: 9. Germline V CDR1 and CDR2: MDHEN, SYDVKM. CDR3 in DNA: TGTGCCAGCAGTCCGTCGGGACTAGCGGTTTTCTACGAGCAGTACTTC. Residues: CASSPSGLAVFYEQYF. Using reference TRBV28 and TRBJ2-7 for the parts outside the CDR3, the full variable domain is DVKVTQSSRYLVKRTGEKVFLECVQDMDHENMFWYRQDPGLGLRLIYFSYDVKMKEKGDIPEGYSVSREKKERFSLILESASTNQTSMYLCASSPSGLAVFYEQYFGPGTRLTVT.

This clone showed up just once. The chain uses TRBV7-6 and TRBJ2-2; 10 nucleotides line up with TRBD2. V gave up 5 bases and J gave up 4 bases; unmatched junction bases: 7. This CDR3 comprises 16 residues. In germline, CDR1 is SGHVS, CDR2 FNYEAQ. The CDR3 coding sequence is TGTGCCAGCAGCCCCACTAGCGGGGCTGGCACCGGGGAGCTGTTTTTT. It translates to CASSPTSGAGTGELFF.

The chain is built from TRBV18 and TRBJ2-1; TRBD2 aligns across 13 bases. Germline V lookup: CDR1 KGHSH, CDR2 LQKENI. CDR3 size: 17 residues. Trimming at V came to 3 bases and at J to 9 bases, leaving 11 bases not matched to a gene. The CDR3 here is CASSPPGTSGVRGEQFF. In nucleotides, the CDR3 is TGTGCCAGCTCACCGCCAGGGACTAGCGGGGTGCGAGGTGAGCAGTTCTTC.

The chain carries TRBV19 and TRBJ1-6; 8 nucleotides match TRBD1. Germline V gene lookup returns CDR1 LNHDA and CDR2 SQIVND (reference sequence). The CDR3 runs to 14 residues. The V gene end was trimmed by 5 bases and the J gene end by 8 bases; junction bases not matched to a gene: 5. The CDR3 coding sequence is TGTGCCAGTAGTGATCAGGGGGCCGATTCACCCCTCCACTTT. Encoded protein: CASSDQGADSPLHF.

The chain links TRBV27 to TRBJ1-1, with D perhaps TRBD1 (5 bases). The ends were cut back, 4 bases at V and 5 bases at J, with 17 bases in the middle. This CDR3 is built from 15 residues. Germline values: CDR1 MNHEY, CDR2 SMNVEV (reference sequence). The chain's CDR3 is CASSSVPGVWTEAFF. In nucleotides, the CDR3 is TGTGCCAGCAGTTCGGTTCCGGGGGTTTGGACTGAAGCTTTCTTT.

V is TRBV3-1 (or the pseudogene TRBV3-2) and J is TRBJ1-2, with TRBD1 matching 7 bases. J was trimmed by 0 bases and V by 5 bases; bases with no gene match: 6. Per the germline V gene, CDR1 is LGHDT and CDR2 is YNNKEL (reference sequence). The CDR3 is made up of 15 amino acids. The CDR3 nucleotides read TGTGCCAGCAGCATCCCGGGACAGTCTAACTATGGCTACACCTTC. This sequence encodes CASSIPGQSNYGYTF.

This clone came up once. The chain is built from TRBV28 and TRBJ1-6; 11 bases fit TRBD1. The V and J ends lost 8 bases and 8 bases, in that order; junction bases with no gene match: 2. Germline CDR1 reads MDHEN; CDR2 reads SYDVKM. This CDR3 has 13 residues. The CDR3 region is CASAGQGDSPLHF. CDR3 in DNA: TGTGCCAGCGCGGGACAGGGGGATTCACCCCTCCACTTT.

The chain joins TRBV6-6 to TRBJ2-1, with TRBD2 as a possible D gene (6 bases). The germline V gene encodes CDR1 MNHNY and CDR2 SVGAGI (reference sequence). The CDR3 is made up of 16 amino acids. The V end was cut by 6 bases, the J end by 0 bases, with 15 bases between. The CDR3 DNA reads TGTGCCAGCAGCAAGGGACTGGAGAGCTCCTACAATGAGCAGTTCTTC. This gives the protein CASSKGLESSYNEQFF.

This rearrangement joins TRBV27 to TRBJ2-1, with D perhaps TRBD2 (5 bases). This CDR3 comprises 14 residues. Germline V gives CDR1 MNHEY, CDR2 SMNVEV (reference sequence). With 3 bases removed from V and 6 bases from J, the gap between germline ends came to 12 bases. The CDR3 region is CASSFRGALNEQFF. The CDR3 DNA reads TGTGCCAGCAGTTTTCGGGGAGCTCTCAATGAGCAGTTCTTC.

This chain joins TRBV11-2 and TRBJ2-1; weak D call: TRBD1 (6 bases). CDR1 SGHAT and CDR2 FQNNGV come from the germline V gene. The CDR3 loop spans 17 amino acids. V dropped 2 bases and J dropped 5 bases, with 19 bases sitting between them. This chain's CDR3 is CASSLPTPGDPNNEQFF. The CDR3 region has the DNA TGTGCCAGCAGCTTACCTACCCCAGGGGACCCTAACAATGAGCAGTTCTTC.

The CDR3 reads CAWSKRSTDTQYF. The CDR3 DNA is TGTGCCTGGAGTAAGCGGTCCACAGATACGCAGTATTTT. The rearrangement links TRBV30 to TRBJ2-3; a weak D match, TRBD2 (5 bases). The CDR3 consists of 13 residues. Germline values: CDR1 GTSNPN, CDR2 SVGIG (reference sequence). V gave up 2 bases and J gave up 2 bases, with 8 bases separating them.

The chain is built from TRBV27 and TRBJ2-3; TRBD1 might be the D (6 bases). V lost 7 bases and J 0 bases, leaving 11 bases between the germline ends. This CDR3 comprises 14 residues. Germline V gene data show CDR1 as MNHEY and CDR2 as SMNVEV (reference sequence). CDR3 loop: CASIPRGSTDTQYF. In DNA form, the CDR3 reads TGTGCCAGCATTCCCAGGGGTAGCACAGATACGCAGTATTTT.

The CDR3 DNA follows: TGTGCCAGCAGTGTCGGTATGGTGGATCAGCCCCAGCATTTT. Translation gives CASSVGMVDQPQHF. The chain links TRBV2 to TRBJ1-5, with D unclear. Germline assignment: CDR1 SNHLY and CDR2 FYNNEI. Trimming took off 4 bases at V and 5 bases at J, with 12 bases between the two ends. The CDR3 spans 14 residues.

The chain joins TRBV7-3 to TRBJ2-5, with 8 bases aligning to TRBD1. This CDR3 contains 15 residues. The junction had 6 bases not matched to a gene; V was cut back by 2 bases and J by 4 bases. Germline V gene lookup returns CDR1 SGHTA and CDR2 FQGTGA. The CDR3, as DNA: TGTGCCAGCAGCTTAGGTACAGGGGGGCGAGAGACCCAGTACTTC. It codes for CASSLGTGGRETQYF.

The chain couples TRBV24-1 to TRBJ1-5, with 7 bases matching TRBD1. V lost 6 bases and J lost 7; bases outside the gene matches: 5. This CDR3 is built from 13 residues. The germline gives CDR1 KGHDR, CDR2 SFDVKD. CDR3 residues: CATSQGGGQPQHF. The CDR3 coding sequence is TGTGCCACCAGTCAAGGGGGCGGCCAGCCCCAGCATTTT.

The chain uses TRBV5-4 and TRBJ2-7, with TRBD2 matching 7 bases. This CDR3 is built from 16 residues. Germline V CDR1 and CDR2: SGHNT, YYREEE (reference sequence). Losses at the gene ends were 5 bases for V and 1 base for J; bases not matched to a gene: 12. CDR3 coding DNA: TGTGCCAGCAGACCGGTTGGGAGGGAGGGATCCTACGAGCAGTACTTC. This translates into CASRPVGREGSYEQYF.

As DNA, the CDR3 is TGTGCCAGTAATGGGGCTAGCGCATCCTACAATGAGCAGTTCTTC. Translating it yields CASNGASASYNEQFF. This chain connects TRBV27 to TRBJ2-1; D is perhaps TRBD2 (6 bases). Trimming shortened V by 9 bases and J by 1 base, and 16 bases separated the two germline ends. The germline CDR1 and CDR2 sequences are MNHEY and SMNVEV (reference sequence). The CDR3 is 15 residues long.

The chain joins TRBV4-1 to TRBJ1-2, with D perhaps TRBD1 (5 bases). V dropped 3 bases and J dropped 8 bases, with 16 bases sitting between them. Germline CDR1 reads MGHRA; CDR2 reads YSYEKL. This CDR3 is 14 amino acids long. The CDR3 DNA is TGCGCCAGCAGCCATAACCCGGGACTACTGGGCTACACCTTC. Translating it yields CASSHNPGLLGYTF.